The entry below describes one T cell receptor (beta chain). This specimen comes from a study of blood T cell repertoires in COVID-19. Study overall: Spain, Italy and the United States supplied samples that represented acute and convalescent COVID-19. PBMCs, B-cell-depleted T cells, or T cells were the source of the cDNA or gDNA that made up the material.

Germline V gives CDR1 LNHDA, CDR2 SQIVND (reference sequence). This CDR3 has 18 amino acids. V gave up 7 bases and J gave up 5 bases; unmatched junction bases: 10. In the original processing: Reference gene primers were amplified, and this amplification served to estimate nucleated cell counts. Only in-frame clones appear in the TCRdb table, and some are missing; sequencing was by immunoSEQ multiplex PCR. V, J and clone size reflect that table, while D and trimming were determined from the DNA. The repertoire holds some 260,000 clones, with roughly 84% as singletons. Sequences were obtained from peripheral blood. The chain couples TRBV19 to TRBJ2-2; TRBD2 agrees at 16 bases. This sequence was found in a woman between 40 and 55 years old with active or convalescent COVID-19. CDR3 sequence: CASIPGTSGGAVTGELFF. The DNA of the CDR3 is TGTGCCAGTATCCCGGGGACTAGCGGGGGGGCGGTAACCGGGGAGCTGTTTTTT.